The T cell receptor beta chain described here comes from a study of response to subunit inactivated influenza vaccine. The sample holds many counts of this clonotype. V shed 6 bases, J shed 1 base, and the junction held 7 bases outside the gene matches. Germline V gene lookup returns CDR1 DFQATT and CDR2 SNEGSKA (reference sequence). The CDR3 has 15 amino acids. TCRdb analysed the RT-PCR reads with MiXCR anew, one entry per CDR3 protein. The repertoire includes hundreds of thousands of distinct CDR3 sequences, 11% of them detected once, and approximately 10% sits in the top ten. The data were also submitted as part of a second study, on T cells expressing NK-cell markers. As reported in that work: Libraries used 5'RACE template switching adding universal primer site and UMIs. Similarly, these clonotypes led the CD3+CD56-NKG2C+ fraction as well in a handful of donors.

The sequence came from a man aged 50-59 years who received an inactivated influenza vaccine. The material sequenced was PBMCs from blood, taken on the day of vaccination. V usage is TRBV20-1 and J usage is TRBJ2-3, with 10 bases that match TRBD1. CDR3 amino acids: CSAKFGTGGTDTQYF. The CDR3 DNA is TGCAGTGCGAAGTTTGGGACAGGGGGCACAGATACGCAGTATTTT.